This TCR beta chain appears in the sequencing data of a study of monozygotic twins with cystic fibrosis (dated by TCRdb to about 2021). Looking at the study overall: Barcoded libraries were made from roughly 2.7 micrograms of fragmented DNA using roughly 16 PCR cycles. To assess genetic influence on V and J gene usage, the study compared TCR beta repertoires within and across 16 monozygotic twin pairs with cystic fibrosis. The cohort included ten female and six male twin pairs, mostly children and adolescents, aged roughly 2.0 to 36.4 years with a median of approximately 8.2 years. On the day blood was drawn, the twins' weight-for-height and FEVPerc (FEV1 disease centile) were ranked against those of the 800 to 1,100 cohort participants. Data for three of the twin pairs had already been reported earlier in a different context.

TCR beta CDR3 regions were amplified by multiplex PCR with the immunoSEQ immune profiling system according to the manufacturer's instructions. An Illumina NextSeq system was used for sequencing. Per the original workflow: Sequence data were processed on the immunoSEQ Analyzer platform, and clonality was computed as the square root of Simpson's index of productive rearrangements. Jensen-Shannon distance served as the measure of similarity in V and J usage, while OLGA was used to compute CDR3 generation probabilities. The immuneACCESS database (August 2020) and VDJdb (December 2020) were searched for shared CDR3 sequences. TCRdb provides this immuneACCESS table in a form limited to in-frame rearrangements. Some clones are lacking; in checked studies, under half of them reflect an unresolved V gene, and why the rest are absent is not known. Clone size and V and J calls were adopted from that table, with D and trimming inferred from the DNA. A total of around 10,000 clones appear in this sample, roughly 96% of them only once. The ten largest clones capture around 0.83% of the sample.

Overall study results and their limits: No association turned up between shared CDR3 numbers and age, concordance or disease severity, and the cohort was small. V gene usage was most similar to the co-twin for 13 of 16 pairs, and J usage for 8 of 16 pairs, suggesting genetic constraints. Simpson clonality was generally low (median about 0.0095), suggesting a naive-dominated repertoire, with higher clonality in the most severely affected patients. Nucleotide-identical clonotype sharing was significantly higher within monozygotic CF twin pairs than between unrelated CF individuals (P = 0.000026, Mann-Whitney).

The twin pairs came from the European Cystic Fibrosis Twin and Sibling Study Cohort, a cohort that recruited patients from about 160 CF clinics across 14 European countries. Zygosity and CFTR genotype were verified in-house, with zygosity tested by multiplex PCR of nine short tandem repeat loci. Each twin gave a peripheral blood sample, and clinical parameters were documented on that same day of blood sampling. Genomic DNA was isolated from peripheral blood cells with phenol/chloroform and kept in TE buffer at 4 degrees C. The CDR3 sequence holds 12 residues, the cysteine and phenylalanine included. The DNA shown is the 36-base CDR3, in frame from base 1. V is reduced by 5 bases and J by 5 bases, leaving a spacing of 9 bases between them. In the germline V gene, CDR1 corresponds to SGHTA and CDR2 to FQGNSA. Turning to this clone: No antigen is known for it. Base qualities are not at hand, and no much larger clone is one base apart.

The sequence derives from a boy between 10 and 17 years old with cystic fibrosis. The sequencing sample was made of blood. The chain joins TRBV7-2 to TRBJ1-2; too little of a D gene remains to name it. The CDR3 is CASSTWPYGYTF. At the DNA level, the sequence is TGTGCCAGCAGCACATGGCCGTATGGCTACACCTTC. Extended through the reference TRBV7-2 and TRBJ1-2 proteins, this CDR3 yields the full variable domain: GAGVSQSPSNKVTEKGKDVELRCDPISGHTALYWYRQSLGQGLEFLIYFQGNSAPDKSGLPSDRFSAERTGGSVSTLTIQRTQQEDSAVYLCASSTWPYGYTFGSGTRLTVV.